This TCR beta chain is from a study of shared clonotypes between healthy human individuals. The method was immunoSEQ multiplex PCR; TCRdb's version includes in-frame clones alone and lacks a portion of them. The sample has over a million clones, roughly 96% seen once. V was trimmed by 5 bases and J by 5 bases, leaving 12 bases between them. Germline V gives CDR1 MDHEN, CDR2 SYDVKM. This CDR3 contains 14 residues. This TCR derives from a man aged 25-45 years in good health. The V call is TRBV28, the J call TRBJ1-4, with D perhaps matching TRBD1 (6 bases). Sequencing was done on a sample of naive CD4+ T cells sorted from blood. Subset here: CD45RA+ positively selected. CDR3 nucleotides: TGTGCCAGCAGTCGTACAGGGTGGAATGAAAAACTGTTTTTT. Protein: CASSRTGWNEKLFF. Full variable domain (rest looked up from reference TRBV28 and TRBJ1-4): DVKVTQSSRYLVKRTGEKVFLECVQDMDHENMFWYRQDPGLGLRLIYFSYDVKMKEKGDIPEGYSVSREKKERFSLILESASTNQTSMYLCASSRTGWNEKLFFGSGTQLSVL.